The present T cell receptor beta chain was sequenced within a study of T cell responses to AZD1222 COVID-19 vaccine. Findings of the study overall: Across spike, vaccine-associated CD4 TCRs were found, dominant at 160-218 and 743-854.

Some clones are missing from TCRdb's copy, which holds only in-frame ones; the method was immunoSEQ multiplex PCR. The sample has approximately 100,000 clones, 85% to 90% seen once. The V end lost 7 bases, the J end lost 2 bases, and 12 bases lay between the germline ends. This CDR3 spans 13 amino acids. The V gene's germline CDR1 is ENHRY and CDR2 SYGVKD. With regard to this clone: The target antigen is unknown.

The sequence derives from an adult in good health. Source: peripheral blood, taken on day 0 of AZD1222 vaccination. The chain has TRBV10-3 and TRBJ2-7; a weak D match, TRBD2 (6 bases). CDR3 DNA: TGTGCCATCACGGGGGACGATACCTACGAGCAGTACTTC. Translating gives CAITGDDTYEQYF.